This TCR beta chain was recovered during a study of spatial heterogeneity in lung cancer. Study-level background: Beta-chain sequences consistently outnumbered alpha-chain sequences in detection. Unique TCR and UMI combinations averaged more than ten appearances each in raw reads.

Deletions cut 3 bases from V and 0 bases from J, with 5 bases between. Germline lookup yields CDR1 KGHSH and CDR2 LQKENI. This CDR3 is 13 amino acids long. In the library, each TCR cDNA molecule bore its own unique molecular identifier. TCRdb reanalysed the 5' RACE reads using MiXCR and keeps one entry per CDR3 protein. This table holds 5,500 to 7,500 distinct CDR3 sequences, around 4% found once. Described time point: sample taken at primary tumor resection. Unsorted whole RNA from tumor, nontumor lung or frozen PBMC underwent sequencing. The donors were fewer than 80 patients with non-small cell lung cancer that was early-stage and untreated. By frequency in the sample, this clonotype is medium-sized.

The chain combines TRBV18 with TRBJ2-5; no definite D call. The receptor comes from a female donor with early-stage non-small cell lung cancer. This sample comprised normal lung tissue next to the tumor, obtained at surgery. CDR3 DNA: TGTGCCAGCTCACCCGGGCACCAAGAGACCCAGTACTTC. Amino acid sequence: CASSPGHQETQYF.